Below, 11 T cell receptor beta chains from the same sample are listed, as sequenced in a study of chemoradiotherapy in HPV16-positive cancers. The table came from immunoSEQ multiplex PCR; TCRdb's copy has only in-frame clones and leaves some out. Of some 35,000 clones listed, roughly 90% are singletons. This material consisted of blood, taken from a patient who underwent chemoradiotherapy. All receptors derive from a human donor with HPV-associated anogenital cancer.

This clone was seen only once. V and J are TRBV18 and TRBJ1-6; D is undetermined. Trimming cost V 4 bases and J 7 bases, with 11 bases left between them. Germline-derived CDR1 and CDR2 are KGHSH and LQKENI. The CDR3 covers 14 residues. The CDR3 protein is CASSQQAKNSPLHF. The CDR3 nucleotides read TGTGCCAGCTCACAACAAGCGAAGAATTCACCCCTCCACTTT.

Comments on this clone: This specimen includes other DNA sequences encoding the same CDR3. The CDR3: CASSYSGLAGGQQYF. DNA for the CDR3: TGTGCCAGCAGTTACTCAGGACTAGCGGGGGGGCAGCAGTACTTC. The chain combines TRBV6-5 with TRBJ2-7, with 15 bases matching TRBD2. The V gene's germline CDR1 is MNHEY and CDR2 SVGAGI. V dropped 0 bases and J dropped 8; count of bases not matched to a gene: 2. The CDR3 has 15 amino acids.

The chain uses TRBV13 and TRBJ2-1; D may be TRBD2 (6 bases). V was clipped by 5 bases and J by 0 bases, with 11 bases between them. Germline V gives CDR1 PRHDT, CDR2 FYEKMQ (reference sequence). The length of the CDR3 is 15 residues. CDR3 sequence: CASSRGDRSYNEQFF. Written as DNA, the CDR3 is TGTGCCAGCAGCCGCGGGGACCGCTCCTACAATGAGCAGTTCTTC.

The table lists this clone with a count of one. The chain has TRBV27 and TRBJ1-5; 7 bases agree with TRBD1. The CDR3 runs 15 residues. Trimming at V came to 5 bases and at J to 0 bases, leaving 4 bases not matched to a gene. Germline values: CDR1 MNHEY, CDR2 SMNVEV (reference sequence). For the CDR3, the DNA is TGTGCCAGCAGTAACAGGGGTTATAGCAATCAGCCCCAGCATTTT. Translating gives CASSNRGYSNQPQHF.

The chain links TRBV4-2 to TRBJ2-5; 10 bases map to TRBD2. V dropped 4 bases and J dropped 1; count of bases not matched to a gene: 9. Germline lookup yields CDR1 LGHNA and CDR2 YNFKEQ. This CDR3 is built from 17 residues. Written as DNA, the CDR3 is TGTGCCAGCAGCCCCCTTGTAACTAGCGGGGTCCAAGAGACCCAGTACTTC. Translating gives CASSPLVTSGVQETQYF.

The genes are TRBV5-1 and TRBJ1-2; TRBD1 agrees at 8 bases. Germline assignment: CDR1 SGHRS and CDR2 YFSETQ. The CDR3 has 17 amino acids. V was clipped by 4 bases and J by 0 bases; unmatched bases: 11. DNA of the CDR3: TGCGCCAGCAGCCCGGGCCCCGGACAGGGAACTAACTATGGCTACACCTTC. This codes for CASSPGPGQGTNYGYTF.

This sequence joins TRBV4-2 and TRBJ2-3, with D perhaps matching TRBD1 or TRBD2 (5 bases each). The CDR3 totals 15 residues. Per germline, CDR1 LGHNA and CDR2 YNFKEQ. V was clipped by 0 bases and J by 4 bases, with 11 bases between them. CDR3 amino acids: CASSQEGRESDTQYF. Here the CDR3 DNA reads TGTGCCAGCAGCCAAGAGGGCAGGGAGTCAGATACGCAGTATTTT.

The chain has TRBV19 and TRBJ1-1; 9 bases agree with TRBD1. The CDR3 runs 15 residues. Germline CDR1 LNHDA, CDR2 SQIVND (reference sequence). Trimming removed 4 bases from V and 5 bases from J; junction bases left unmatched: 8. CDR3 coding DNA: TGTGCCAGTAGTAACCTGGGACAGGGAAGGACTGAAGCTTTCTTT. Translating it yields CASSNLGQGRTEAFF.

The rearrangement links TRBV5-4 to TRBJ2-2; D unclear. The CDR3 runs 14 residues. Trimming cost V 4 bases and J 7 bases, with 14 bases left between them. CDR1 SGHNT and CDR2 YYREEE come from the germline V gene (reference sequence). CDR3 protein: CASSLEFRRGELFF. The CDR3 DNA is TGTGCCAGCAGCCTCGAGTTTAGGCGCGGGGAGCTGTTTTTT.

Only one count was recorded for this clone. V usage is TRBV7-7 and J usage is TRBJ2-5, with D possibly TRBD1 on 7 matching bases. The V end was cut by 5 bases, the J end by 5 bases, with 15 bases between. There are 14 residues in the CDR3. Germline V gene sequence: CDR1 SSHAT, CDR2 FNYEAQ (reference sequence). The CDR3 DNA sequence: TGTGCCAGCAGCCCCCAGGGGGGCATTGAGACCCAGTACTTC. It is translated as CASSPQGGIETQYF. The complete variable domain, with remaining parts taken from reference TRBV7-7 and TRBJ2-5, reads GAGVSQSPRYKVTKRGQDVTLRCDPISSHATLYWYQQALGQGPEFLTYFNYEAQPDKSGLPSDRFSAERPEGSISTLTIQRTEQRDSAMYRCASSPQGGIETQYFGPGTRLLVL.

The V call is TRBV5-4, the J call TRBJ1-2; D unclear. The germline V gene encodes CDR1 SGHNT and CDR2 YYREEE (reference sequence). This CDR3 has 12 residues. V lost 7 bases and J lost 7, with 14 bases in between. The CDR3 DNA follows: TGTGCCAGCGGGAGACAATCAGGTGGCTACACCTTC. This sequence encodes CASGRQSGGYTF.